One TCR beta chain is described in this entry. The CDR3 consists of 17 residues. Original processing notes: Estimates of nucleated cell counts were drawn from the amplification of reference gene primers. Generated by immunoSEQ multiplex PCR, the TCRdb table keeps only in-frame clones and is missing some. V and J calls and clone size are copied from that table; D and trimming were computed from the DNA. The sample lists about 40,000 clones, over 75% occurring once. The sample belongs to a study of blood T cell repertoires in COVID-19. The gene calls are TRBV21-1 and TRBJ2-1; no check of the table's D call, TRBD2, against the DNA was made. TRBV21-1 is an annotated pseudogene. The clonotype originates from a man aged 80 or over with active or convalescent COVID-19. Sequenced material: peripheral blood. CDR3 amino acids: CASSKRRDGSSYNEQFF. In nucleotides, the CDR3 is TGTGCCAGCAGCAAACGGAGGGACGGCTCCTCCTACAATGAGCAGTTCTTC.